Each of the 5 T cell receptor beta chains below was sequenced from the same sample in a study of T-cell reconstitution after alpha-beta-depleted transplantation in children. Preparation of the TCRbeta library used unique molecular identifiers. TCRdb recomputed calls from the PCR reads with MiXCR, one row per CDR3 protein. The sample shows 45,000 to 50,000 distinct CDR3 sequences, 52% of them seen only once. The sample here was peripheral blood, taken before TCRalphabeta/CD19-depleted stem cell transplant. These receptor sequences come from a boy under two years old with SCID, due to receive a stem cell transplant.

The chain combines TRBV29-1 with TRBJ2-7; possible D gene TRBD2, 5 bases. This CDR3 spans 13 amino acids. Trimming left V 3 bases short and J 0 bases short, with 9 bases between. The germline V gene encodes CDR1 SQVTM and CDR2 ANQGSEA. CDR3 sequence: CSVDFGDSYEQYF. Written as DNA, the CDR3 is TGCAGCGTTGACTTCGGGGACTCCTACGAGCAGTACTTC.

The chain has TRBV12-3 or TRBV12-4 and TRBJ1-1; no definite D call. The V end lost 6 bases, the J end lost 0 bases, and 8 bases lay between the germline ends. This CDR3 is 13 amino acids long. CDR3 protein: CASSLQVNTEAFF. The DNA of the CDR3 is TGTGCCAGCAGCCTTCAGGTGAACACTGAAGCTTTCTTT.

The V call is TRBV29-1, the J call TRBJ1-5, with D unclear. Per germline, CDR1 SQVTM and CDR2 ANQGSEA. The CDR3 runs to 14 residues. V shed 5 bases and J shed 5 bases, with 16 bases lying between them. CDR3 coding DNA: TGCAGCGTTAGTCTGACAAATGGGGATCAGCCCCAGCATTTT. Its protein product is CSVSLTNGDQPQHF.

This clonotype has at least ten counts. The gene calls are TRBV10-3 and TRBJ2-3; 8 positions match TRBD1. Germline CDR1 and CDR2: ENHRY and SYGVKD. The trim removed 0 bases at V and 1 base at J, leaving 3 bases unmatched. The CDR3 covers 16 residues. This CDR3 is CAISESPGQGTDTQYF. In DNA, the CDR3 is TGTGCCATCAGTGAGTCCCCGGGACAGGGCACAGATACGCAGTATTTT.

Only one count was recorded for this clonotype. The gene calls are TRBV19 and TRBJ2-1, with 7 positions matching TRBD1. CDR3 length equals 14 residues. Looked up from germline, CDR1 is LNHDA and CDR2 is SQIVND (reference sequence). V trimming: 3 bases; J trimming: 9 bases; junction bases outside the gene matches: 8. The CDR3 DNA follows: TGTGCCAGTAGTATGGGGACAGTAAAAAGTGAGCAGTTCTTC. Its translation: CASSMGTVKSEQFF.